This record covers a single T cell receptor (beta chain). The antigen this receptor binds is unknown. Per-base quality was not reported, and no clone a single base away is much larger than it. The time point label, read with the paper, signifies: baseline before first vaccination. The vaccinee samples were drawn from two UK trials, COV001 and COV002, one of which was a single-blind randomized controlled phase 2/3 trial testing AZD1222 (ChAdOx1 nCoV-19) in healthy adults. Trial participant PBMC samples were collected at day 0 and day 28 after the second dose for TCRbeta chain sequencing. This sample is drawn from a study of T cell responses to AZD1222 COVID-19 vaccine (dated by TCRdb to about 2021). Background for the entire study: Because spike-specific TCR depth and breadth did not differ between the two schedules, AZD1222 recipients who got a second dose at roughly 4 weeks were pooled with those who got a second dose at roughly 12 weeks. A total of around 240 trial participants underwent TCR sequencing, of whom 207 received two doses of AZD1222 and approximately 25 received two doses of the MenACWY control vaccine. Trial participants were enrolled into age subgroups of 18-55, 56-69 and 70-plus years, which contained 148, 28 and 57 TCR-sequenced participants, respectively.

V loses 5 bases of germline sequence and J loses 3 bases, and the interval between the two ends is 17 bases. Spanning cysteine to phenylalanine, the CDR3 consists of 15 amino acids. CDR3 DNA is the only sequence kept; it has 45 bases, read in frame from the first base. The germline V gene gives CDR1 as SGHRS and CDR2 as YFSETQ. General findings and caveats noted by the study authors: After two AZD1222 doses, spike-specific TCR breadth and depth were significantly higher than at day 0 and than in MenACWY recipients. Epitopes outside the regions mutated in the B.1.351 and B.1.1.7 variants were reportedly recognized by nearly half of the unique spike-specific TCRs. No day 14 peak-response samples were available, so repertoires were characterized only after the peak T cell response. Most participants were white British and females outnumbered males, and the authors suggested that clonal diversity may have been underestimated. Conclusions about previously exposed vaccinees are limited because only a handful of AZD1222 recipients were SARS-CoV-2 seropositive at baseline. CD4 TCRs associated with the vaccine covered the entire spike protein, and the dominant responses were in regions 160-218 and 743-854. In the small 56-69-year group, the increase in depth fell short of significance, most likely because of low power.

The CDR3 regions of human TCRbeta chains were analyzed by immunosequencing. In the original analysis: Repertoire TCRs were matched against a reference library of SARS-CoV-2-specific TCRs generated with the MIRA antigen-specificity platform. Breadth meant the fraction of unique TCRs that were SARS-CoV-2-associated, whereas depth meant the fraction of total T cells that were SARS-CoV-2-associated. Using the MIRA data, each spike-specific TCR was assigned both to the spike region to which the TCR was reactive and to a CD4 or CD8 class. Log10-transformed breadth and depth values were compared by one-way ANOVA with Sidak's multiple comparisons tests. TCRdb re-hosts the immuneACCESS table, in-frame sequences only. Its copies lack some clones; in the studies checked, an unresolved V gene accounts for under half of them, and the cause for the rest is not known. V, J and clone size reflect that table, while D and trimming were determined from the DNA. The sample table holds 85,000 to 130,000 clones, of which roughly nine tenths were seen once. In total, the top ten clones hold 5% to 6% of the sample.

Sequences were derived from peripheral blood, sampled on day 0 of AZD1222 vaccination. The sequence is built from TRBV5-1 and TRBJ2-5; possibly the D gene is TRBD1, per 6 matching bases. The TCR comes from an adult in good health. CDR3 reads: CASRTQGLTEETQYF. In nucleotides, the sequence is TGCGCCAGCAGGACACAGGGATTGACGGAAGAGACCCAGTACTTC. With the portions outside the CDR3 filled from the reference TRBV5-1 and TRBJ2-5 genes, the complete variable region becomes KAGVTQTPRYLIKTRGQQVTLSCSPISGHRSVSWYQQTPGQGLQFLFEYFSETQRNKGNFPGRFSGRQFSNSRSEMNVSTLELGDSALYLCASRTQGLTEETQYFGPGTRLLVL.